These T cell receptor beta chains were read from a single sample in a study of T cell repertoires in cytomegalovirus infection. TCRdb reanalysed the reads using MiXCR and keeps one entry per CDR3 protein. The data show more than 500,000 distinct CDR3 sequences, about 17% seen once. The sequenced material came from CD8+ T cells from PBMCs. The receptors were sampled from a human donor in good health (CMV status not recorded). Some clones in this sample may be carry-over from other donors' samples. CDR3s include the opening cysteine and the closing phenylalanine or tryptophan. D genes are given only for firm matches. A row's size may be missing; if present it is once, few, many or a size class.

abundance: many
len: 16
j_gene: TRBJ2-1
d_gene: TRBD2
v_gene: TRBV7-2
CDR3aa: CASSLLSGNSYNEQFF
CDR3nt: TGTGCCAGCAGCCTCCTTAGCGGGAACTCCTACAATGAGCAGTTCTTC

abundance: -
len: 12
j_gene: TRBJ1-5
d_gene: -
v_gene: TRBV14
CDR3aa: CASSQGSQPQRF
CDR3nt: TGTGCCAGCAGCCAAGGGAGTCAGCCCCAGCGTTTT

abundance: -
len: 15
j_gene: TRBJ2-7
d_gene: -
v_gene: TRBV3-1
CDR3aa: CASRKKPGPSFEQYF
CDR3nt: TGTGCCAGCAGAAAAAAACCGGGACCATCCTTCGAGCAGTACTTC

abundance: -
len: 15
j_gene: TRBJ2-3
d_gene: TRBD2
v_gene: TRBV20-1
CDR3aa: CSARDRGVVPDTQYF
CDR3nt: TGCAGTGCTAGAGATCGGGGGGTAGTCCCAGATACGCAGTATTTT

abundance: -
len: 13
j_gene: TRBJ1-2
d_gene: -
v_gene: TRBV27
CDR3aa: CASGLRGNYGYTF
CDR3nt: TGTGCCAGCGGTTTAAGGGGAAACTATGGCTACACCTTC

abundance: few
len: 18
j_gene: TRBJ2-2
d_gene: -
v_gene: TRBV5-4
CDR3aa: CASRRTPSFRANTGELFF
CDR3nt: TGTGCCAGCAGACGAACCCCCTCCTTCCGGGCCAACACCGGGGAGCTGTTTTTT

abundance: many
len: 17
j_gene: TRBJ2-3
d_gene: TRBD2
v_gene: TRBV11-2
CDR3aa: CASSFGFREGVTDTQYF
CDR3nt: TGTGCCAGCAGCTTTGGATTTAGGGAGGGCGTTACAGATACGCAGTATTTT

abundance: -
len: 13
j_gene: TRBJ1-2
d_gene: -
v_gene: TRBV6-8
CDR3aa: CASSYRGEGGYSF
CDR3nt: TGTGCCAGCAGTTACCGGGGGGAAGGTGGGTACTCCTTC

abundance: few
len: 16
j_gene: TRBJ2-3
d_gene: TRBD1
v_gene: TRBV19
CDR3aa: CATLLRGTGGTDTQYF
CDR3nt: TGTGCCACCCTCTTGCGCGGGACAGGGGGGACAGATACGCAGTATTTT

abundance: many
len: 16
j_gene: TRBJ1-1
d_gene: TRBD1
v_gene: TRBV27
CDR3aa: CASSVGPDQGATEAFF
CDR3nt: TGTGCCAGCAGTGTGGGGCCTGATCAGGGGGCCACTGAAGCTTTCTTT

abundance: -
len: 16
j_gene: TRBJ2-1
d_gene: TRBD2
v_gene: TRBV20-1
CDR3aa: CSARPPLAGAHNEQFF
CDR3nt: TGCAGTGCTAGACCCCCTCTAGCGGGGGCCCACAATGAGCAGTTCTTC

abundance: few
len: 13
j_gene: TRBJ1-1
d_gene: -
v_gene: TRBV27
CDR3aa: CASSLSLRTEAFF
CDR3nt: TGTGCCAGCAGTTTATCCCTGAGGACTGAAGCTTTCTTT

abundance: few
len: 16
j_gene: TRBJ1-2
d_gene: -
v_gene: TRBV4-1
CDR3aa: CASSQPLDGPDYGYTF
CDR3nt: TGCGCCAGCAGCCAACCACTCGACGGACCAGACTATGGCTACACCTTC

abundance: many
len: 18
j_gene: TRBJ2-1
d_gene: TRBD2
v_gene: TRBV7-8
CDR3aa: CASSRLAGGPGAGNEQFF
CDR3nt: TGTGCCAGCAGCCGACTAGCGGGGGGGCCGGGGGCTGGCAATGAGCAGTTCTTC

abundance: few
len: 15
j_gene: TRBJ2-3
d_gene: TRBD2
v_gene: TRBV7-3
CDR3aa: CASSLGSGGADTQYF
CDR3nt: TGTGCCAGCAGCTTAGGTAGCGGGGGGGCGGATACGCAGTATTTT

abundance: many
len: 16
j_gene: TRBJ2-1
d_gene: -
v_gene: TRBV12-3/TRBV12-4
CDR3aa: CASTHVFSGSYNEQFF
CDR3nt: TGTGCCAGCACCCACGTGTTTTCTGGCTCCTACAATGAGCAGTTCTTC

abundance: -
len: 14
j_gene: TRBJ2-3
d_gene: -
v_gene: TRBV3-1
CDR3aa: CASSQVGPTDTQYF
CDR3nt: TGTGCCAGCAGCCAAGTAGGCCCCACAGATACGCAGTATTTT

abundance: -
len: 16
j_gene: TRBJ2-7
d_gene: TRBD2
v_gene: TRBV29-1
CDR3aa: CSVEDWTSGDSYEQYF
CDR3nt: TGCAGCGTTGAAGATTGGACTAGCGGGGACTCCTACGAGCAGTACTTC

abundance: many
len: 15
j_gene: TRBJ1-1
d_gene: TRBD1
v_gene: TRBV6-1
CDR3aa: CASRLRDSRNTEAFF
CDR3nt: TGTGCCAGCAGGCTGAGGGACAGTCGGAACACTGAAGCTTTCTTT

abundance: few
len: 13
j_gene: TRBJ2-7
d_gene: -
v_gene: TRBV20-1
CDR3aa: CSAHRDRTYEQYF
CDR3nt: TGCAGTGCCCACAGGGACCGTACCTACGAGCAGTACTTC

abundance: -
len: 13
j_gene: TRBJ2-1
d_gene: TRBD2
v_gene: TRBV6-5
CDR3aa: CASSSPSGDEQFF
CDR3nt: TGTGCCAGCAGTTCCCCGAGCGGGGATGAGCAGTTCTTC

abundance: few
len: 15
j_gene: TRBJ1-1
d_gene: -
v_gene: TRBV7-6
CDR3aa: CASSFNPEGNTEAFF
CDR3nt: TGTGCCAGCAGCTTCAACCCCGAGGGGAACACTGAAGCTTTCTTT

abundance: -
len: 14
j_gene: TRBJ2-7
d_gene: -
v_gene: TRBV10-3
CDR3aa: CAISEGRSSYEQYF
CDR3nt: TGTGCCATCAGTGAAGGCAGAAGCTCCTACGAGCAGTACTTC

abundance: few
len: 13
j_gene: TRBJ1-6
d_gene: -
v_gene: TRBV4-1
CDR3aa: CASSQENRPPLHF
CDR3nt: TGCGCCAGCAGCCAAGAAAACAGGCCCCCCCTCCACTTT

abundance: many
len: 19
j_gene: TRBJ2-1
d_gene: TRBD2
v_gene: TRBV2
CDR3aa: CASSSVVVWRRELYNEQFF
CDR3nt: TGTGCCAGCAGTAGTGTTGTGGTGTGGCGGCGGGAGCTATACAATGAGCAGTTCTTC

abundance: -
len: 15
j_gene: TRBJ2-3
d_gene: -
v_gene: TRBV5-1
CDR3aa: CASSFDSPSTDTQYF
CDR3nt: TGCGCCAGCAGCTTTGACAGCCCGAGCACAGATACGCAGTATTTT

abundance: -
len: 19
j_gene: TRBJ2-1
d_gene: -
v_gene: TRBV10-3
CDR3aa: CAISESSMPRRGGDNEQFF
CDR3nt: TGTGCCATCAGTGAGTCTAGCATGCCTCGCCGGGGTGGGGACAATGAGCAGTTCTTC

abundance: -
len: 14
j_gene: TRBJ2-5
d_gene: TRBD1
v_gene: TRBV5-6
CDR3aa: CASSFGTGVETQYF
CDR3nt: TGTGCCAGCAGCTTTGGGACAGGGGTCGAGACCCAGTACTTC

abundance: many
len: 16
j_gene: TRBJ2-5
d_gene: TRBD2
v_gene: TRBV7-9
CDR3aa: CASSPPSGRAEETQYF
CDR3nt: TGTGCCAGCAGTCCACCTAGCGGGAGGGCCGAAGAGACCCAGTACTTC

abundance: many
len: 14
j_gene: TRBJ2-7
d_gene: -
v_gene: TRBV7-9
CDR3aa: CASSSAELSYEQYF
CDR3nt: TGTGCCAGCAGCTCCGCGGAGCTCTCCTACGAGCAGTACTTC

abundance: -
len: 14
j_gene: TRBJ1-1
d_gene: -
v_gene: TRBV14
CDR3aa: CASSQSAFNTEAFF
CDR3nt: TGTGCCAGCAGCCAATCGGCCTTTAACACTGAAGCTTTCTTT

abundance: -
len: 16
j_gene: TRBJ2-1
d_gene: -
v_gene: TRBV27
CDR3aa: CASSLSPRASRDEQFF
CDR3nt: TGTGCCAGCAGTTTATCCCCTCGGGCTAGCAGGGATGAGCAGTTCTTC

abundance: -
len: 15
j_gene: TRBJ1-3
d_gene: TRBD1
v_gene: TRBV6-1
CDR3aa: CASSLTGDAGNTIYF
CDR3nt: TGTGCCAGCAGCCTCACAGGGGACGCTGGAAACACCATATATTTT

abundance: many
len: 13
j_gene: TRBJ1-2
d_gene: -
v_gene: TRBV7-2
CDR3aa: CASSPVDNYGYTF
CDR3nt: TGTGCCAGCAGCCCAGTGGATAACTATGGCTACACCTTC

abundance: many
len: 12
j_gene: TRBJ2-3
d_gene: -
v_gene: TRBV7-3
CDR3aa: CASGHGADTQYF
CDR3nt: TGTGCCAGCGGACACGGGGCAGATACGCAGTATTTT

abundance: -
len: 18
j_gene: TRBJ2-5
d_gene: TRBD1
v_gene: TRBV6-5
CDR3aa: CASSRPTQNLQGGETQYF
CDR3nt: TGTGCCAGCAGTCGCCCGACCCAAAACCTACAGGGGGGAGAGACCCAGTACTTC

abundance: many
len: 17
j_gene: TRBJ2-7
d_gene: TRBD2
v_gene: TRBV15
CDR3aa: CATSRARTSGSTLEQYF
CDR3nt: TGTGCCACCAGCAGGGCTCGGACTAGCGGGAGTACCCTCGAGCAGTACTTC

abundance: -
len: 16
j_gene: TRBJ2-3
d_gene: -
v_gene: TRBV24-1
CDR3aa: CATSDLPGPSTDTQYF
CDR3nt: TGTGCCACCAGTGATTTGCCGGGACCGAGCACAGATACGCAGTATTTT

abundance: many
len: 16
j_gene: TRBJ2-5
d_gene: TRBD2
v_gene: TRBV4-2
CDR3aa: CASSQLAGALQETQYF
CDR3nt: TGTGCCAGCAGCCAACTAGCGGGGGCCCTACAAGAGACCCAGTACTTC

abundance: few
len: 15
j_gene: TRBJ2-1
d_gene: TRBD2
v_gene: TRBV2
CDR3aa: CASGLGLADSNEQFF
CDR3nt: TGTGCCAGCGGGCTGGGACTAGCGGATTCCAATGAGCAGTTCTTC

abundance: -
len: 13
j_gene: TRBJ1-2
d_gene: TRBD1
v_gene: TRBV27
CDR3aa: CASSVRGGGGYTF
CDR3nt: TGTGCCAGCAGTGTGCGAGGGGGCGGCGGCTACACCTTC

abundance: -
len: 13
j_gene: TRBJ2-5
d_gene: TRBD1
v_gene: TRBV7-4
CDR3aa: CASSRQGAETQYF
CDR3nt: TGTGCCAGCAGCCGACAGGGGGCTGAGACCCAGTACTTC

abundance: -
len: 14
j_gene: TRBJ2-7
d_gene: -
v_gene: TRBV12-3/TRBV12-4
CDR3aa: CASSPTPSGDLQYF
CDR3nt: TGTGCCAGCAGTCCCACCCCTTCAGGGGATTTGCAGTACTTC

abundance: -
len: 14
j_gene: TRBJ2-7
d_gene: TRBD1
v_gene: TRBV4-1
CDR3aa: CASSHPGQGSEQYF
CDR3nt: TGCGCCAGCAGCCACCCGGGACAGGGATCCGAGCAGTACTTC

abundance: many
len: 13
j_gene: TRBJ2-5
d_gene: -
v_gene: TRBV10-3
CDR3aa: CAISESWEETQYF
CDR3nt: TGTGCCATCAGTGAGTCCTGGGAAGAGACCCAGTACTTC

abundance: few
len: 16
j_gene: TRBJ2-2
d_gene: -
v_gene: TRBV9
CDR3aa: CASSVARDTDTGELFF
CDR3nt: TGTGCCAGCAGCGTAGCACGGGACACGGACACCGGGGAGCTGTTTTTT

abundance: -
len: 12
j_gene: TRBJ2-2
d_gene: -
v_gene: TRBV12-5
CDR3aa: CASGGNTGELFF
CDR3nt: TGTGCTAGCGGGGGGAACACCGGGGAGCTGTTTTTT

abundance: -
len: 14
j_gene: TRBJ1-4
d_gene: TRBD1
v_gene: TRBV27
CDR3aa: CTSRGTGFGEKLFF
CDR3nt: TGTACCAGCAGGGGGACAGGGTTTGGCGAAAAACTGTTTTTT

abundance: many
len: 15
j_gene: TRBJ2-1
d_gene: -
v_gene: TRBV29-1
CDR3aa: CSGEGRTGMFNEQFF
CDR3nt: TGCAGCGGGGAGGGGAGGACAGGGATGTTCAATGAGCAGTTCTTC

abundance: -
len: 13
j_gene: TRBJ2-3
d_gene: -
v_gene: TRBV4-2
CDR3aa: CASSQDTADTQYF
CDR3nt: TGTGCCAGCAGCCAAGATACGGCAGATACGCAGTATTTT

abundance: many
len: 14
j_gene: TRBJ1-1
d_gene: TRBD1
v_gene: TRBV7-9
CDR3aa: CASTSTGENTEAFF
CDR3nt: TGTGCCAGCACCTCCACAGGGGAGAACACTGAAGCTTTCTTT

abundance: many
len: 17
j_gene: TRBJ2-7
d_gene: TRBD1
v_gene: TRBV12-3/TRBV12-4
CDR3aa: CASSLFLRDRGDLGQYF
CDR3nt: TGTGCCAGCAGTTTGTTTTTGAGGGACAGGGGTGATTTGGGGCAGTACTTC

abundance: -
len: 16
j_gene: TRBJ2-2
d_gene: -
v_gene: TRBV6-6
CDR3aa: CACIVYPVGSTGELFF
CDR3nt: TGTGCCTGCATTGTCTACCCGGTAGGGAGCACCGGGGAGCTGTTTTTT

abundance: few
len: 21
j_gene: TRBJ2-7
d_gene: TRBD2
v_gene: TRBV6-5
CDR3aa: CASSYSGQGIRPTSGRYEQYF
CDR3nt: TGTGCCAGCAGTTACTCGGGACAGGGCATAAGGCCGACTAGCGGGAGGTACGAGCAGTACTTC